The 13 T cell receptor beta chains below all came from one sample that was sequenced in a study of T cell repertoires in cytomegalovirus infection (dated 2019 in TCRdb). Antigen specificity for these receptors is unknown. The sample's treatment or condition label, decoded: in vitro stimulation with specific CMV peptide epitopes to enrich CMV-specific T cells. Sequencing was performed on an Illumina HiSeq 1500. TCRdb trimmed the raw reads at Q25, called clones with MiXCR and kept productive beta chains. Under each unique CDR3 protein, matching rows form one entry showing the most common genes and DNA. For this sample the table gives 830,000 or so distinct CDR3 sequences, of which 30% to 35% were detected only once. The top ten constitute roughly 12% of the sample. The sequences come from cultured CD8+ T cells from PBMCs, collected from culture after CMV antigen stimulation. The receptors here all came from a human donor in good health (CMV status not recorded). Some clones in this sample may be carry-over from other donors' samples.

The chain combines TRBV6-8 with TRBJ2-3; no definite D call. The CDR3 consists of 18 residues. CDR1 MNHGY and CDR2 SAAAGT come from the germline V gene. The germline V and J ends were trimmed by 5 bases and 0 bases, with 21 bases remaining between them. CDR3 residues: CASSDRPTAPISTDTQYF. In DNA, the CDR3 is TGTGCCAGCAGTGATCGACCCACGGCGCCGATAAGCACAGATACGCAGTATTTT.

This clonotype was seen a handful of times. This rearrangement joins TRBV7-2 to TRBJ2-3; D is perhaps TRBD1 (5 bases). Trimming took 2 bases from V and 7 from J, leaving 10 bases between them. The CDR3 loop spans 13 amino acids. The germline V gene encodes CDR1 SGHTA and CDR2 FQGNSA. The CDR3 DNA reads TGTGCCAGCAGCTTAAACAGGATCTATACGCAGTATTTT. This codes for CASSLNRIYTQYF.

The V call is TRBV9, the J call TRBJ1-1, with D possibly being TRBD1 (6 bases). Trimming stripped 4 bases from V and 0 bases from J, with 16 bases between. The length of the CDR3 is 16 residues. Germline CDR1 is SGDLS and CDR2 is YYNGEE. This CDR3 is CASSPGGGNMNTEAFF. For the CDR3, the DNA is TGTGCCAGCAGCCCTGGAGGGGGTAACATGAACACTGAAGCTTTCTTT.

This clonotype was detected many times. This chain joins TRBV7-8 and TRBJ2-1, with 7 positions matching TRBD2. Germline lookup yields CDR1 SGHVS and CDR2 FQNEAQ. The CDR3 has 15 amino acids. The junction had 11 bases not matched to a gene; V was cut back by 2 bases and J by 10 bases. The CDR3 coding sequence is TGTGCCAGCAGCTTACGGGGGACTATGGCGGAGGAGCAGTTCTTC. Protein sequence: CASSLRGTMAEEQFF.

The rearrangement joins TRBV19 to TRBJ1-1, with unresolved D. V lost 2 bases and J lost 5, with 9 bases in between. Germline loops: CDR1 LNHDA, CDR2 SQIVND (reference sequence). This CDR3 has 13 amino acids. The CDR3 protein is CASSISPQTEAFF. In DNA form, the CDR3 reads TGTGCCAGTAGTATATCCCCCCAAACTGAAGCTTTCTTT.

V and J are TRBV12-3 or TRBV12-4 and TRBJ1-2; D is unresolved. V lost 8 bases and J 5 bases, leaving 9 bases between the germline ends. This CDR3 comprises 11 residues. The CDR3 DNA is TGTGCCAGCCGTTCAGTTTATGGCTACACCTTC. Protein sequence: CASRSVYGYTF.

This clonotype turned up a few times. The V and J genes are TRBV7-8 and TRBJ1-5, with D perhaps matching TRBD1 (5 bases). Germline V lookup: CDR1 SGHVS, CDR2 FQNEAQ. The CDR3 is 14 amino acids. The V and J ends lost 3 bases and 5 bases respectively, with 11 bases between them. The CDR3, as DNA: TGTGCCAGCAGCTTCGCGATGGGGGATCAGCCCCAGCATTTT. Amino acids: CASSFAMGDQPQHF.

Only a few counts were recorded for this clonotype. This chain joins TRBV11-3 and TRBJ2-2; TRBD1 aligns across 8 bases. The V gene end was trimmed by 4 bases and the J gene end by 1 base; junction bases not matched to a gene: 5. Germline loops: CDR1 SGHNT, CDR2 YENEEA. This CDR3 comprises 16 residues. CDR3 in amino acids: CASSSWGTGNTGELFF. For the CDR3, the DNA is TGTGCCAGCAGCTCATGGGGGACAGGGAACACCGGGGAGCTGTTTTTT. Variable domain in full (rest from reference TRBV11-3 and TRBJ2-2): EAGVVQSPRYKIIEKKQPVAFWCNPISGHNTLYWYLQNLGQGPELLIRYENEEAVDDSQLPKDRFSAERLKGVDSTLKIQPAELGDSAVYLCASSSWGTGNTGELFFGEGSRLTVL.

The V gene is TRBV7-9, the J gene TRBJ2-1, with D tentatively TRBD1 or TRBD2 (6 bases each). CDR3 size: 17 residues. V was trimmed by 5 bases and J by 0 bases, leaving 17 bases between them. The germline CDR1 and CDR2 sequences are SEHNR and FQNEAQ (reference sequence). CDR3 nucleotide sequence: TGTGCCAGCAGCACCAGACAGGACGGGAGCTCCTACAATGAGCAGTTCTTC. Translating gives CASSTRQDGSSYNEQFF.

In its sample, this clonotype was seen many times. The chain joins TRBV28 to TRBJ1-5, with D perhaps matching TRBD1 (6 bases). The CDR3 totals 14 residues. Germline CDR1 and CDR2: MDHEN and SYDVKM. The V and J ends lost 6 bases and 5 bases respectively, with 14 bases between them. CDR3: CASSAPGADQPQHF. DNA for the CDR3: TGTGCCAGCAGCGCCCCAGGGGCGGATCAGCCCCAGCATTTT. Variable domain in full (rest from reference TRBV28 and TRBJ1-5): DVKVTQSSRYLVKRTGEKVFLECVQDMDHENMFWYRQDPGLGLRLIYFSYDVKMKEKGDIPEGYSVSREKKERFSLILESASTNQTSMYLCASSAPGADQPQHFGDGTRLSIL.

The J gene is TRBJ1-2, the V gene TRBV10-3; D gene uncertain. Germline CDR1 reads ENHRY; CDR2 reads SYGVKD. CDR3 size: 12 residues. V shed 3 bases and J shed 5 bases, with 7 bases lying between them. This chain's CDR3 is CAISDGSYGYTF. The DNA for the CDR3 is TGTGCCATCAGTGACGGGAGTTATGGCTACACCTTC.

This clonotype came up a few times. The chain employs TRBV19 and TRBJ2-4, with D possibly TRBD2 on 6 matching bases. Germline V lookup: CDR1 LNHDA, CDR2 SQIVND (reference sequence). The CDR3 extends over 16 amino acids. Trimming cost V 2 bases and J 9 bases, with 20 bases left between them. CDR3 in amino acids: CASSIFGGTATSIQYF. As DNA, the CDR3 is TGTGCCAGTAGTATATTCGGCGGGACTGCTACGAGCATTCAGTACTTC.

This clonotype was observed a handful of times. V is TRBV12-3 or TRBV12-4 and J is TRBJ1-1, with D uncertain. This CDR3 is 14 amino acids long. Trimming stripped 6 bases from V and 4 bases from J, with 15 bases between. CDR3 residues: CASRGSAEGTEAFF. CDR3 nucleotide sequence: TGTGCCAGCAGGGGGTCGGCGGAGGGCACTGAAGCTTTCTTT.